These T cell receptor beta chains were read from a single sample in a study of somatic mutations in cytotoxic T cells in rheumatoid arthritis. The repertoire was sequenced with immunoSEQ multiplex PCR; TCRdb's copy has only in-frame clones and lacks some. The repertoire holds some 21,000 clones, with approximately 81% as singletons. The source material was CD8+ T cells sorted from blood. These TCRs come from an adult with rheumatoid arthritis. Both conserved end residues are part of each CDR3. Fields, in order: clone size, J gene, D gene, V gene, CDR3 protein, CDR3 DNA. D genes are given only for firm matches. Expanded clones get a size class; other rows say once, few or many, or leave the size out.

once	TRBJ1-1	-	TRBV6-1	CASSKPQGHFPEAFF	TGTGCCAGCAGTAAACCACAGGGCCACTTTCCTGAAGCTTTCTTT
-	TRBJ1-1	-	TRBV6-5	CASTQTGNTEAFF	TGTGCCAGCACCCAAACAGGGAACACTGAAGCTTTCTTT
-	TRBJ2-7	TRBD2	TRBV11-2	CASSLGTSGDYEQYF	TGTGCCAGCAGCTTAGGGACTAGCGGGGACTACGAGCAGTACTTC
-	TRBJ1-2	-	TRBV4-1	CASSHAKASYGYTF	TGCGCCAGCAGCCATGCAAAGGCTTCATATGGCTACACCTTC
-	TRBJ2-7	TRBD2	TRBV5-6	CASSCAVAGGRVSEQYF	TGTGCCAGCAGCTGCGCGGTAGCGGGGGGGCGGGTGAGTGAGCAGTACTTC
few	TRBJ2-7	-	TRBV5-1	CASSLALGELLYEQYF	TGCGCCAGCAGCTTGGCCCTCGGGGAACTCCTCTACGAGCAGTACTTC
-	TRBJ2-1	TRBD1	TRBV11-2	CASSLGRQGRYNEQFF	TGTGCCAGCAGCTTAGGCCGACAGGGTAGGTACAATGAGCAGTTCTTC
-	TRBJ2-7	TRBD2	TRBV6-4	CASSPRPSGGSYEQYF	TGTGCCAGCAGTCCGAGACCTAGCGGGGGCTCCTACGAGCAGTACTTC
-	TRBJ1-4	-	TRBV15	CATWPGLSNEKLFF	TGTGCCACCTGGCCGGGACTCTCCAATGAAAAACTGTTTTTT
-	TRBJ1-1	TRBD1	TRBV6-5	CASTLTGGDSEAFF	TGTGCCAGCACCCTGACAGGGGGCGACTCTGAAGCTTTCTTT
once	TRBJ1-5	-	TRBV19	CASLQGGRNQPQHF	TGTGCCAGCCTGCAGGGAGGCAGGAATCAGCCCCAGCATTTT